This T cell receptor beta chain was obtained from a study of technical replicates of blood from a handful of donors. The CDR3 runs to 14 residues. Looked up from germline, CDR1 is SNHLY and CDR2 is FYNNEI. The J segment lost 5 bases and the V segment lost 8 bases, leaving 6 bases of the junction unmatched. Produced via immunoSEQ multiplex PCR; TCRdb's table is partial and in-frame only. This table has about 100,000 clones, about 95% appearing once. The sequencing sample was made of T cells isolated from PBMCs. The TCR originated in a human donor in good health. The chain couples TRBV2 to TRBJ2-2, with 9 nucleotides matching TRBD1. The CDR3 spells CASVDRGGTGELFF. Here the CDR3 DNA reads TGTGCCAGCGTAGACAGGGGGGGGACCGGGGAGCTGTTTTTT.